This TCR beta chain was sequenced for a study of blood T cell repertoires in COVID-19 (dated by TCRdb to 2020 to 2022). About the study as a whole: Samples from collaborators originated in the United States, Italy and Spain and spanned both the acute and convalescent phases of COVID-19. The material from the prospective study consisted of cDNA or gDNA derived from T cells, B-cell-depleted T cells, or PBMCs. Subjects who had been exposed to COVID-19, were actively infected with it, or had recovered from it provided the deeply sampled blood TCRbeta repertoires that made up the dataset. A freely available public database, intended as a resource for researchers studying the immune response to SARS-CoV-2, is where the repertoires were released. The samples were drawn from the first 160 participants of the ongoing ImmuneRACE study and from roughly 1,300 subjects provided by 6 global collaborators. The sample metadata nearly always contained a de-identified subject ID, COVID-19 status, age in years and sex. Where available, HLA class I and class II types were obtained from metadata supplied by the sample provider rather than from assay-based typing. The paper as a whole reports these results and caveats: The amount of clinical and demographic metadata varied by source and participant and was provided uncurated.

V sheds 4 bases and J sheds 10 bases, leaving 8 bases between their ends. CDR1 and CDR2 are drawn from the germline V gene: SNHLY, FYNNEI. The CDR3 holds 11 amino acids from the cysteine to the phenylalanine. The read is trimmed to its CDR3 DNA, 33 bases read in frame from base 1. In regard to this clone: The antigen it recognizes is unknown. Per-nucleotide qualities are absent, and no much larger clonotype sits a single base away.

The immunoSEQ Assay, a bias-controlled multiplex PCR, was used to amplify TCRbeta CDR3 regions from genomic DNA. In the paper's pipeline: Nucleated cell counts per sample were estimated from amplification of reference gene primers within the assay. To quantify the absolute abundance of each unique TCRbeta CDR3 rearrangement, sequence reads were collapsed and filtered. For each sample, productive Simpson clonality was calculated by taking the square root of Simpson's diversity index across productive rearrangements. The source is immuneACCESS, and TCRdb retained only in-frame sequences with V and J called. Part of the clones is not carried over; for the studies checked, unresolved V genes explain less than half of this, and the remainder is unexplained. V, J and clone size were drawn from that table, and D and trimming were deduced from the DNA. This sample lists tens of thousands of clones; about 91% were detected once. In total, the top ten clones hold 7% to 9% of the sample.

Each collaborating institution followed its own protocols to collect whole blood in K2EDTA tubes. For TCRbeta analysis, collaborators shipped samples in one of three forms: frozen whole blood, isolated PBMCs, or DNA extracted from either of those sample types. The specimen sequenced was peripheral blood. This chain is built from TRBV2 and TRBJ2-1; D gene: possibly TRBD1, on 5 matching bases. The TCR comes from a human donor in a cohort sampled during active COVID-19. The CDR3 protein is CASSGRQEQFF. The DNA sequence is TGTGCCAGCAGTGGAAGACAGGAGCAGTTCTTC.